This T cell receptor (beta chain) stems from a study of response to subunit inactivated influenza vaccine. TCRdb re-called the RT-PCR reads with MiXCR, one entry per CDR3 protein. The sample contains about 610,000 distinct CDR3 sequences, roughly 15% of which appear only once. This clonotype has only a few counts. Its antigen is as yet unknown. V was shortened by 0 bases and J by 12 bases, with 15 bases between the two germline ends. CDR1 is MNHEY and CDR2 is SVGAGI in the germline V gene. The length of the CDR3 is 13 residues. Study-wide points: Few new T cells, the authors suggested, are recruited by each seasonal influenza vaccination.

The clonotype was recovered from a man in his forties or fifties who received an inactivated influenza vaccine. Material: PBMCs from blood, obtained roughly 13 days after vaccination. This rearrangement joins TRBV6-5 to TRBJ2-7; a possible D gene is TRBD1 (5 bases). The CDR3 DNA reads as TGTGCCAGCAGTTACTCTCTTTCCGGACATCGGTACTTC. Translation: CASSYSLSGHRYF.